These T cell receptor beta chains were read from a single sample in a study of T cell responses to AZD1222 COVID-19 vaccine. TCRdb's copy holds only in-frame clones and misses some; the assay was immunoSEQ multiplex PCR. The sample contains 150,000 to 200,000 clones, around 92% of which appear only once. Sequencing was performed on peripheral blood, taken on day 0 of AZD1222 vaccination. All receptors come from an adult in good health. Both conserved end residues are part of each CDR3. D genes are given only for firm matches. Clone size appears in some rows only: once, few, many, or a class for an expanded clone.

CDR3 DNA	CDR3 protein	CDR3 length	clone size	D gene	V gene	J gene
TGCGCCAGCAGTGATTCCAACCGCCACCACGAGCAGTACTTC	CASSDSNRHHEQYF	14	.	.	TRBV10-1	TRBJ2-7
TGTGCCAGCTCACCACCGGGACAGGGGAAGAAGACGAACACTGAAGCTTTCTTT	CASSPPGQGKKTNTEAFF	18	.	TRBD1	TRBV18	TRBJ1-1
TGTGCCAGCAGTGGCTCACTAGGGCTGACTTTACGAGAGCAGTACTTC	CASSGSLGLTLREQYF	16	.	.	TRBV6-1	TRBJ2-7
TGTGCCAGCAGTGAAGGGTGGTACGGAGAAAAACTGTTTTTT	CASSEGWYGEKLFF	14	.	.	TRBV6-1	TRBJ1-4
TGTGCCAGCATCTGGGGGTTAAAAAACGACTATGGCTACACCTTC	CASIWGLKNDYGYTF	15	.	.	TRBV14	TRBJ1-2
TGTGCCAGCAGCCGAGTGGCATATCCCCCCAATGAGCAGTTCTTC	CASSRVAYPPNEQFF	15	.	.	TRBV9	TRBJ2-1
TGTGCCAGTAGTTTCGGCAGGGGATCCGAGCAGTACTTC	CASSFGRGSEQYF	13	.	.	TRBV19	TRBJ2-7
TGTGCCAGCAGCCTGGGGTTGAACTATGGCTACACCTTC	CASSLGLNYGYTF	13	.	.	TRBV3-1/TRBV3-2	TRBJ1-2
TGTGCCAGCAGCTTGATGGCTAGCGGGTCCCAAGAGACCCAGTACTTC	CASSLMASGSQETQYF	16	few	TRBD2	TRBV7-6	TRBJ2-5
TGTGCCTGGGAGGGACACCGGAACACTGAAGCTTTCTTT	CAWEGHRNTEAFF	13	.	.	TRBV30	TRBJ1-1
TGTGCCAGCAGCCAAGGAGGCAGGTTTTATGGCTACACCTTC	CASSQGGRFYGYTF	14	.	.	TRBV4-2	TRBJ1-2
TGCGCCAGCAGTAGCGGGAGGCCCGAGGATACGCAGTATTTT	CASSSGRPEDTQYF	14	.	TRBD2	TRBV5-1	TRBJ2-3
TGTGCCAGTACCCCGGGACAGGACCCTCGGCCCTACGAGCAGTACTTC	CASTPGQDPRPYEQYF	16	few	TRBD1	TRBV19	TRBJ2-7
TGTGCCAGCAGCTCAGGGGGCACTGAAGCTTTCTTT	CASSSGGTEAFF	12	.	TRBD1	TRBV6-6	TRBJ1-1
TGTGCCAGCTCACCCTCCGGGGGAAACTATGGCTACACCTTC	CASSPSGGNYGYTF	14	.	.	TRBV18	TRBJ1-2
TGTGCCAGCAGCCAAAGTGCGGGGGGCCAAGAGACCCAGTACTTC	CASSQSAGGQETQYF	15	few	TRBD2	TRBV4-2	TRBJ2-5
TGTGCCAGCATGAAATCCACAACTGAAGCTTTCTTT	CASMKSTTEAFF	12	.	.	TRBV7-8	TRBJ1-1
TGTGCCAGCTCACCACCGGGAGACACTGAAGCTTTCTTT	CASSPPGDTEAFF	13	.	.	TRBV18	TRBJ1-1
TGTGCCAGCAGTTTTTCTGGGGTATTAAACTATGGCTACACCTTC	CASSFSGVLNYGYTF	15	.	.	TRBV28	TRBJ1-2
TGTGCCAGCAGTTTATCCCGGACTAGTACCCAAGAGACCCAGTACTTC	CASSLSRTSTQETQYF	16	.	TRBD2	TRBV27	TRBJ2-5
TGTGCCAGTAGTATGCGGCAGGGGGCTTACACTGAAGCTTTCTTT	CASSMRQGAYTEAFF	15	once	TRBD1	TRBV19	TRBJ1-1
TGTGCCAGCACGACAGTTGGAGCTGATTCACCCCTCCACTTT	CASTTVGADSPLHF	14	.	.	TRBV6-5	TRBJ1-6
TGTGCCAGCTCACCGGAACCGGCTACCAACTATGGCTACACCTTC	CASSPEPATNYGYTF	15	.	.	TRBV18	TRBJ1-2
TGCGCCAGCAGCTTGGGACAGGGGCTATCCTACGAGCAGTACTTC	CASSLGQGLSYEQYF	15	.	TRBD1	TRBV5-1	TRBJ2-7
TGTGCCAGCAGTTTAAGGGGTCCGGGTCGCAATCAGCCCCAGCATTTT	CASSLRGPGRNQPQHF	16	.	.	TRBV27	TRBJ1-5
TGTGCCAGCAGTGACCCCTCAGGCACTGAAGCTTTCTTT	CASSDPSGTEAFF	13	.	.	TRBV2	TRBJ1-1
TGTGCCAGCAGAGGAGGGAGGTTAAATGAGCAGTTCTTC	CASRGGRLNEQFF	13	few	.	TRBV11-3	TRBJ2-1
TGTGCCAGTAGTACACAGGGGTCAACTAACTATGGCTACACCTTC	CASSTQGSTNYGYTF	15	.	TRBD1	TRBV19	TRBJ1-2
TGTGCCAGCAGTCCCTTGGACCTAGCCATGAACACTGAAGCTTTCTTT	CASSPLDLAMNTEAFF	16	once	.	TRBV28	TRBJ1-1
TGTGCCAGTAGTATAGACGGGCGGTTTTACAATGAGCAGTTCTTC	CASSIDGRFYNEQFF	15	.	.	TRBV19	TRBJ2-1
TGTGCCCTTCTGGGGGCCACCTCCTACAATGAGCAGTTCTTC	CALLGATSYNEQFF	14	once	.	TRBV2	TRBJ2-1
TGTGCCTGGGGAAGGGGCAATCAGCCCCAGCATTTT	CAWGRGNQPQHF	12	.	.	TRBV30	TRBJ1-5
TGTGCCAGCAGTTACGACAGGGGGAGGAACACTGAAGCTTTCTTT	CASSYDRGRNTEAFF	15	.	TRBD1	TRBV6-6	TRBJ1-1
TGTGCCAGCAGCCCCCCGGGTTCCCCTTTGAATGAGCAGTTCTTC	CASSPPGSPLNEQFF	15	.	.	TRBV9	TRBJ2-1
TGTGCCAGCAGTTTATGGGAAACACATAGCAATCAGCCCCAGCATTTT	CASSLWETHSNQPQHF	16	.	.	TRBV28	TRBJ1-5
TGTGCCAGTAGTATTGATTCTCGGGCTGGCAATGAGCAGTTCTTC	CASSIDSRAGNEQFF	15	.	.	TRBV19	TRBJ2-1
TGTGCCACCAGCAGTCTCCGGGACGGTACCTACGAGCAGTACTTC	CATSSLRDGTYEQYF	15	.	.	TRBV15	TRBJ2-7
TGTGCCAGTAGTATCGGCAGGGACACTGAAGCTTTCTTT	CASSIGRDTEAFF	13	.	.	TRBV19	TRBJ1-1
TGTGCCAGCAGCAGAGAGGACGGCGATCAGCCCCAGCATTTT	CASSREDGDQPQHF	14	.	.	TRBV7-9	TRBJ1-5
TGTGCTAGTTCCTTTTCGGGGACTGAAGCTTTCTTT	CASSFSGTEAFF	12	.	.	TRBV12-5	TRBJ1-1
TGTGCCAGCAGCTCCGGACTAGCCGGGGAGCTGTTTTTT	CASSSGLAGELFF	13	once	TRBD2	TRBV12-3/TRBV12-4	TRBJ2-2